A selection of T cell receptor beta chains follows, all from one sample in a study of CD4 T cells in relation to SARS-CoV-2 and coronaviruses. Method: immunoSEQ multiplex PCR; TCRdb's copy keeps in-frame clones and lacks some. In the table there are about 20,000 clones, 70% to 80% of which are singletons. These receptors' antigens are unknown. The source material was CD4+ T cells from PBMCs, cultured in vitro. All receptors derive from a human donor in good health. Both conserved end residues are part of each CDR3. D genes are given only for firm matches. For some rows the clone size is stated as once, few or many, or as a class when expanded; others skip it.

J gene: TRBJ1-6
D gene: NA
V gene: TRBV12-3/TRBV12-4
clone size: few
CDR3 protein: CASSLASPLHF
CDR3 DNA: TGTGCCAGCAGTTTAGCTTCACCCCTCCACTTT

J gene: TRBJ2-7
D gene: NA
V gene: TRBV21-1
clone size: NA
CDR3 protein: CASSTPDRVRKEQYF
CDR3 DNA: TGTGCCAGCAGCACTCCCGACAGGGTAAGGAAGGAGCAGTACTTC

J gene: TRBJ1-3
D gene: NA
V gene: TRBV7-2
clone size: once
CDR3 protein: CASGRSSGNTIYF
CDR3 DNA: TGTGCCAGCGGGCGGTCCTCTGGAAACACCATATATTTT

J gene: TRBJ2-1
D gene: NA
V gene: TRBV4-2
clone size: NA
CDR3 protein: CASSPAAAVSSYNEQFF
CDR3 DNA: TGTGCCAGCAGCCCTGCAGCTGCGGTGAGCTCCTACAATGAGCAGTTCTTC

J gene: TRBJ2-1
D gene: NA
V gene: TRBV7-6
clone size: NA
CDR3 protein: CASSLGSVVRGYNEQFF
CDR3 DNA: TGTGCCAGCAGCTTAGGGAGTGTAGTCCGGGGGTACAATGAGCAGTTCTTC

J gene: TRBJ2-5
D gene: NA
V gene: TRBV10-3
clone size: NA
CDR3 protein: CATARDQKETQYF
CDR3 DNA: TGTGCCACGGCGCGGGATCAGAAAGAGACCCAGTACTTC

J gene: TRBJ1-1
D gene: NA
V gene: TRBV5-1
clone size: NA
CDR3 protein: CASSSSSQVNTEAFF
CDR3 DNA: TGCGCCAGCAGCTCGTCATCACAGGTCAACACTGAAGCTTTCTTT

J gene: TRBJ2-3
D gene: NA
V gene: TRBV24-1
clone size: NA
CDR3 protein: CATSRNTDTQYF
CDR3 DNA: TGTGCCACCAGTCGAAATACGGATACGCAGTATTTT

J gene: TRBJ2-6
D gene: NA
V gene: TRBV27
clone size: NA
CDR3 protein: CASSPQTQAPAGANVLTF
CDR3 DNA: TGTGCCAGCAGTCCGCAAACCCAGGCCCCAGCTGGGGCCAACGTCCTGACTTTC

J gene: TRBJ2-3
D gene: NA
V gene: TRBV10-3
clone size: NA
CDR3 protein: CAIRETPGPPQSTQYF
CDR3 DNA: TGTGCCATCAGGGAAACCCCGGGACCCCCACAGAGTACGCAGTATTTT

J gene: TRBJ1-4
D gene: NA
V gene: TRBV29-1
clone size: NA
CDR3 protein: CSVEEGPNEKLFF
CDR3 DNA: TGCAGCGTTGAGGAGGGTCCTAATGAAAAACTGTTTTTT

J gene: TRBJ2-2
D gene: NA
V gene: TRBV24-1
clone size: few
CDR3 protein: CATSVSGELFF
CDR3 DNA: TGTGCCACCAGTGTCTCCGGGGAGCTGTTTTTT

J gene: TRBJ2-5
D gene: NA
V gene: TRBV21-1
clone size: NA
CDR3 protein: CASSPSRGLASETQYF
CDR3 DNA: TGTGCCAGCAGCCCATCTCGGGGACTAGCGTCAGAGACCCAGTACTTC

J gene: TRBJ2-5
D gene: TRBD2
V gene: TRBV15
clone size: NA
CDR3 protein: CATSRGQQAGVGETQYF
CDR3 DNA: TGTGCCACCAGTAGAGGGCAGCAAGCGGGAGTTGGGGAGACCCAGTACTTC

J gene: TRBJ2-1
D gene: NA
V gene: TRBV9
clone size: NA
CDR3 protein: CASSVENYNEQFF
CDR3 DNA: TGTGCCAGCAGCGTAGAAAACTACAATGAGCAGTTCTTC

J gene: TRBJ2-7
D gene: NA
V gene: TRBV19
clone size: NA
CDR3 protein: CASSSGPRSSYEQYF
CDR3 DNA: TGTGCCAGTAGTTCTGGACCTAGGAGCTCCTACGAGCAGTACTTC

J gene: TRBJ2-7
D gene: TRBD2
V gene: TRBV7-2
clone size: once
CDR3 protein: CASSTGTSGGEQYF
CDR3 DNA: TGTGCCAGCAGCACCGGGACTAGCGGGGGCGAGCAGTACTTC

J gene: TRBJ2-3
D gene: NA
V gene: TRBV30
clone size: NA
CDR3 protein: CAWTELALDTQYF
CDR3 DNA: TGTGCCTGGACCGAACTAGCCTTAGATACGCAGTATTTT

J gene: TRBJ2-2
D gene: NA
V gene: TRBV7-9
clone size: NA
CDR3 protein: CASSPYTGELFF
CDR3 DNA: TGTGCCAGCAGCCCGTATACCGGGGAGCTGTTTTTT

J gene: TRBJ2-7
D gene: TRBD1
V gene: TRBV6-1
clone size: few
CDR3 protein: CASSEGTGATYEQYF
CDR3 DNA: TGTGCCAGCAGTGAAGGGACAGGGGCTACTTACGAGCAGTACTTC

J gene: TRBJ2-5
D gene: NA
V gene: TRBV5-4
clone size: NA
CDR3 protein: CASSFAAGPEYF
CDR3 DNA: TGTGCCAGCAGCTTCGCGGCGGGGCCCGAGTACTTC

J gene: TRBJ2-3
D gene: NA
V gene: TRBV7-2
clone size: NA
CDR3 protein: CASSGIDGRDRRGGDTQYF
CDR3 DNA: TGTGCCAGCAGCGGGATAGACGGGCGCGACCGGAGGGGTGGAGATACGCAGTATTTT

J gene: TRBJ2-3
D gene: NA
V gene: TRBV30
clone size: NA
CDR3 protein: CAWSHTGTQYF
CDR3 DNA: TGTGCCTGGAGCCACACGGGTACGCAGTATTTT

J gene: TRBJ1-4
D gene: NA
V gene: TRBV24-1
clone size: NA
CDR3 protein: CATSGSTNEKLFF
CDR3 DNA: TGTGCCACCAGTGGATCAACTAATGAAAAACTGTTTTTT

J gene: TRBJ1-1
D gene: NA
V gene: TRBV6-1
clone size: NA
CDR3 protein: CASSEAETSLMNTEAFF
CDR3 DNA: TGTGCCAGCAGTGAAGCGGAGACATCACTAATGAACACTGAAGCTTTCTTT

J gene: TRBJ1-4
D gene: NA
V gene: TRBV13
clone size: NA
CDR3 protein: CASSPRAREKLFF
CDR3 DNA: TGTGCCAGCAGCCCCAGAGCGAGAGAAAAACTGTTTTTT

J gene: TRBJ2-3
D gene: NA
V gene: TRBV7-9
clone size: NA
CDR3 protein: CASSNSGQGDTQYF
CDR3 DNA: TGTGCCAGCAGCAACTCAGGGCAAGGGGATACGCAGTATTTT

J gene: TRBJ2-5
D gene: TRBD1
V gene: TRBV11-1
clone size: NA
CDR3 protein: CASSPSTGRETQYF
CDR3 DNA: TGTGCCAGCAGCCCCTCGACAGGGAGAGAGACCCAGTACTTC

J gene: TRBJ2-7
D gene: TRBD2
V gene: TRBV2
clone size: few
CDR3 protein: CASRGLAGGSAYEQYF
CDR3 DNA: TGTGCCAGCAGGGGACTAGCGGGAGGTTCAGCCTACGAGCAGTACTTC

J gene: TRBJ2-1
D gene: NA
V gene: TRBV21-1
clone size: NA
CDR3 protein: CASSKVLCFQIYNEQFF
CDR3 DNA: TGTGCCAGCAGCAAAGTACTTTGCTTCCAAATCTACAATGAGCAGTTCTTC

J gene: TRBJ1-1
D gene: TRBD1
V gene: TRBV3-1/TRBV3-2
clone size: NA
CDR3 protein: CASSRGETGAEAFF
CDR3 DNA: TGTGCCAGCAGTCGAGGGGAGACAGGGGCTGAAGCTTTCTTT

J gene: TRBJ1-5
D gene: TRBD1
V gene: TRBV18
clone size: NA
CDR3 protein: CASSGTGDQPQHF
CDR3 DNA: TGTGCCAGCTCTGGGACAGGGGATCAGCCCCAGCATTTT

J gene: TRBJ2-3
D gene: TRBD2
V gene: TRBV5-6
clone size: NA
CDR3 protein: CASSLRTSGTDTQYF
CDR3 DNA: TGTGCCAGCAGCCTTAGGACTAGTGGGACAGATACGCAGTATTTT

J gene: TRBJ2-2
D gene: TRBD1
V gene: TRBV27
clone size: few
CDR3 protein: CASRSLGTGGRTGELFF
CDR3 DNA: TGTGCCAGCAGATCACTAGGGACAGGGGGTCGAACCGGGGAGCTGTTTTTT

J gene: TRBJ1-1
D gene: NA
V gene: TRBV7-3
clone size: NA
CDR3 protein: CASSLRGISEAFF
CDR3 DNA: TGTGCCAGCAGCTTACGGGGCATAAGTGAAGCTTTCTTT

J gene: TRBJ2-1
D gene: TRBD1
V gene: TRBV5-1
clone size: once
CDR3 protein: CASSLGQPDRGRQFF
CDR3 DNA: TGCGCCAGCAGCTTGGGACAACCGGACAGGGGAAGGCAGTTCTTC

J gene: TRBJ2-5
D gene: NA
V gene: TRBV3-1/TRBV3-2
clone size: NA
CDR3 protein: CASSMVRTTRIGTQYF
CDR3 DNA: TGTGCCAGCAGCATGGTCCGGACGACGCGGATAGGGACCCAGTACTTC

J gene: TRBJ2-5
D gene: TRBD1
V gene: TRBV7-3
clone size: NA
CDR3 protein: CASARDRQETQYF
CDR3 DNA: TGTGCCAGCGCACGGGACAGGCAAGAGACCCAGTACTTC

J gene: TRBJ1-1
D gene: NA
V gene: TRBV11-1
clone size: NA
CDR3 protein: CASSLSLRTEAFF
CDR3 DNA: TGTGCCAGCAGCTTAAGTTTGCGCACTGAAGCTTTCTTT

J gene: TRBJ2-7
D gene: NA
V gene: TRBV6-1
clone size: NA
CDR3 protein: CASSESEGYEQYF
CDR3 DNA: TGTGCCAGCAGTGAATCCGAGGGCTACGAGCAGTACTTC

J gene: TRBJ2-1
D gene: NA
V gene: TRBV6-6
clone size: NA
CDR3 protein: CASSMEVPEQFF
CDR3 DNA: TGTGCCAGCAGTATGGAGGTTCCCGAGCAGTTCTTC

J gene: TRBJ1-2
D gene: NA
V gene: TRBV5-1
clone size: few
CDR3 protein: CASSLQTGANYGYTF
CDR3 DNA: TGCGCCAGCAGCCTACAGACAGGAGCTAACTATGGCTACACCTTC

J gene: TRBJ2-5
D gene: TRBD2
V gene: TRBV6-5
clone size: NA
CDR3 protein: CASSPSGTETQYF
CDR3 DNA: TGTGCCAGCAGTCCTAGCGGGACGGAGACCCAGTACTTC

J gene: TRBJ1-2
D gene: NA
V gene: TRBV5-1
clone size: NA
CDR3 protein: CASSSGQRGYGYTF
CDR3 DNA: TGCGCCAGCAGTTCAGGACAGCGTGGCTATGGCTACACCTTC

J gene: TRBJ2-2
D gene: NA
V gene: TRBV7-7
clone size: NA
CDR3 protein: CASSFGAGELFF
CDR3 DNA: TGTGCCAGCAGCTTTGGCGCCGGGGAGCTGTTTTTT